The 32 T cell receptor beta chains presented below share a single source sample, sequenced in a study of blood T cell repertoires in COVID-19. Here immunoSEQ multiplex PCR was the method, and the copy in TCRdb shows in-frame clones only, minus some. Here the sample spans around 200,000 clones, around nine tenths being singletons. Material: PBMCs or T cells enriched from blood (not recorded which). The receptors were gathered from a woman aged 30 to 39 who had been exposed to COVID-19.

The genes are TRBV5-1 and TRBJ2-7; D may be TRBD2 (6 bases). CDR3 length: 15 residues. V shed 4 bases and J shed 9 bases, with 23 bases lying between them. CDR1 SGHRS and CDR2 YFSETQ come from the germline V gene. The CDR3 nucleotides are TGCGCCAGCAGCCCCCTGGCGGGGACGTCGGAGGGGCAGTACTTC. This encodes CASSPLAGTSEGQYF.

The CDR3 bases are TGTGCCAGCAGTTTAAGAGGGGCTAGCGGGAATCAAGAGACCCAGTACTTC. It yields the protein CASSLRGASGNQETQYF. This chain uses TRBV27 with TRBJ2-5; TRBD2 agrees at 9 bases. This CDR3 is 17 amino acids long. After removal of 2 bases from V and 2 bases from J, the junction contained 9 bases not matched to a gene. Germline CDR1 reads MNHEY; CDR2 reads SMNVEV (reference sequence).

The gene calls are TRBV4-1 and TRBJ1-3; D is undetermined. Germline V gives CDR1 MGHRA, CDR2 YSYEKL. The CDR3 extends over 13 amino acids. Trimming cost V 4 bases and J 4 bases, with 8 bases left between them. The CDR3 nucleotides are TGCGCCAGCAGCCGAGGCGGAGGAAACACCATATATTTT. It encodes CASSRGGGNTIYF.

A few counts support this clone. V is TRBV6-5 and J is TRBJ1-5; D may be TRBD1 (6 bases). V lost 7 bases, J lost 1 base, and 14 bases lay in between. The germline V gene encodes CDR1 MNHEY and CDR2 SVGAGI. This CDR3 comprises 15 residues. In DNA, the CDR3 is TGTGCCAGCAATTTACAGGGTTTGAGCAATCAGCCCCAGCATTTT. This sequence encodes CASNLQGLSNQPQHF.

CDR3 loop: CASSGGQGSGLYEQYF. Here the CDR3 DNA reads TGCGCCAGCAGCGGAGGACAGGGGTCGGGCCTCTACGAGCAGTACTTC. This chain uses TRBV5-1 with TRBJ2-7; 9 positions agree with TRBD1. After removal of 4 bases from V and 3 bases from J, the junction contained 11 bases not matched to a gene. The CDR3 consists of 16 residues. Germline assignment: CDR1 SGHRS and CDR2 YFSETQ.

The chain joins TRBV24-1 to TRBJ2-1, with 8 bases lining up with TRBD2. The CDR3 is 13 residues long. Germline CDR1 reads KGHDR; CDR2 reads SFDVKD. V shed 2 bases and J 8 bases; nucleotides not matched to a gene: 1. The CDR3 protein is CATSDSGGDEQFF. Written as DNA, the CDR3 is TGTGCCACCAGTGATTCCGGGGGGGATGAGCAGTTCTTC.

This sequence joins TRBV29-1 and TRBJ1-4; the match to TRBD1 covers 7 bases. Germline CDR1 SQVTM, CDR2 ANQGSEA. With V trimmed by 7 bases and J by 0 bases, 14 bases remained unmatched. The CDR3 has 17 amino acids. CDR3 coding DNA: TGCAGCGCCGGAGGGGGCCCCGGGCGAGCAACTAATGAAAAACTGTTTTTT. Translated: CSAGGGPGRATNEKLFF.

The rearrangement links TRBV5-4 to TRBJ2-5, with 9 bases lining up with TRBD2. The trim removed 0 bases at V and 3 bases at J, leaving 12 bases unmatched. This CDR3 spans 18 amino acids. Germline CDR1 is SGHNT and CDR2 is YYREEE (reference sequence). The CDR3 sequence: CASSLGSGGSISKETQYF. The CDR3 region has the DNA TGTGCCAGCAGCTTGGGGAGCGGGGGGTCTATCTCGAAAGAGACCCAGTACTTC.

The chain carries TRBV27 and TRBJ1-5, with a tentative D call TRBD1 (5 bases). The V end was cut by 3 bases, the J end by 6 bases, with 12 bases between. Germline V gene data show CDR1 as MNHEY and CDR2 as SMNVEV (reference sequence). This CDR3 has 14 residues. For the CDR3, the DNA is TGTGCCAGCAGTTTGGGGGGAGACCCTCAGCCCCAGCATTTT. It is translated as CASSLGGDPQPQHF.

CDR3 sequence reads: CATSTGYNEQFF. CDR3 coding DNA: TGTGCCACCTCCACAGGTTACAATGAGCAGTTCTTC. This chain links TRBV2 with TRBJ2-1, with D possibly matching TRBD1 (5 bases). CDR1 SNHLY and CDR2 FYNNEI come from the germline V gene. The CDR3 runs to 12 residues. V lost 10 bases and J 4 bases, leaving 11 bases between the germline ends.

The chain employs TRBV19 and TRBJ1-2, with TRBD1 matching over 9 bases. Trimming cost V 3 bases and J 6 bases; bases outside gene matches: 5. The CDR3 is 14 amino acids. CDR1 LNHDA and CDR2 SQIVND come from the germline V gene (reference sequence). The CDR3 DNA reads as TGTGCCAGTAGTATGGCCGGGACAGGGAATGGCTACACCTTC. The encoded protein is CASSMAGTGNGYTF.

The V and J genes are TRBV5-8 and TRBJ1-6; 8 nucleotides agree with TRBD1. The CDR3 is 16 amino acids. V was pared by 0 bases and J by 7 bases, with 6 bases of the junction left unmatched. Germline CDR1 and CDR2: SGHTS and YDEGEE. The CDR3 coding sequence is TGTGCCAGCAGCTTGGAGACAGGGGTAGGGAATTCACCCCTCCACTTT. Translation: CASSLETGVGNSPLHF.

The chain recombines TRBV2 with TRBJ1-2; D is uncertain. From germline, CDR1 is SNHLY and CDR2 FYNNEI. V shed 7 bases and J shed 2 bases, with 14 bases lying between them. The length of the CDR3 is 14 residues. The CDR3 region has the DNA TGTGCCAGCATCCCTCTCGGCGGAAACTATGGCTACACCTTC. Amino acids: CASIPLGGNYGYTF.

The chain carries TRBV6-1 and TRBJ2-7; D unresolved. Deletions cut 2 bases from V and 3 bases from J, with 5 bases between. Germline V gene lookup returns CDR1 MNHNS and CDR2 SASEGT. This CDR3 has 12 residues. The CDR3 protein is CASSESFYEQYF. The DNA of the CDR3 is TGTGCCAGCAGTGAATCATTCTACGAGCAGTACTTC.

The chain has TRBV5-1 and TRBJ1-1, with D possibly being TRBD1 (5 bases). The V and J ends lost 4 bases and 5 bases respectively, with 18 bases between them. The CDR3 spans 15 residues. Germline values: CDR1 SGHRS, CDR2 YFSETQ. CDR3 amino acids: CASSTARVPRTEAFF. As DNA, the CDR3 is TGCGCCAGCAGCACCGCCAGGGTTCCACGGACTGAAGCTTTCTTT. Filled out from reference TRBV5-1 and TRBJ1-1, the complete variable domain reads KAGVTQTPRYLIKTRGQQVTLSCSPISGHRSVSWYQQTPGQGLQFLFEYFSETQRNKGNFPGRFSGRQFSNSRSEMNVSTLELGDSALYLCASSTARVPRTEAFFGQGTRLTVV.

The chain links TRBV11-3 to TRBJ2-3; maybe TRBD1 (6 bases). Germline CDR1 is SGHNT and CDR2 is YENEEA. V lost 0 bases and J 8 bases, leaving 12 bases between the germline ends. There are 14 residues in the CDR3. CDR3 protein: CASSLDRGLGTQYF. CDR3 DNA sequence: TGTGCCAGCAGCTTAGACAGGGGCTTGGGTACGCAGTATTTT. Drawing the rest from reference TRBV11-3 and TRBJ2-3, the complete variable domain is EAGVVQSPRYKIIEKKQPVAFWCNPISGHNTLYWYLQNLGQGPELLIRYENEEAVDDSQLPKDRFSAERLKGVDSTLKIQPAELGDSAVYLCASSLDRGLGTQYFGPGTRLTVL.

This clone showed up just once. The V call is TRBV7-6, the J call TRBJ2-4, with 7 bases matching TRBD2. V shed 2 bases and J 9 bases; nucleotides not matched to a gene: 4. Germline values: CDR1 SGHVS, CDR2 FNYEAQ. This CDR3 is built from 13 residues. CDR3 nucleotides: TGTGCCAGCAGCTTAAGGACGGGGGGCATTCAGTACTTC. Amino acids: CASSLRTGGIQYF.

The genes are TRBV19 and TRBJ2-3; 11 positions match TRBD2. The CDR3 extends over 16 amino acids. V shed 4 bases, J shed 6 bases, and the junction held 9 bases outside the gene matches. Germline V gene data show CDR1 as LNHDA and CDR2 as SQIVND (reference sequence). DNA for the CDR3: TGTGCCAGTAGTAGCCTTAGCGGGGGGGCGAGGGATACGCAGTATTTT. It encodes CASSSLSGGARDTQYF.

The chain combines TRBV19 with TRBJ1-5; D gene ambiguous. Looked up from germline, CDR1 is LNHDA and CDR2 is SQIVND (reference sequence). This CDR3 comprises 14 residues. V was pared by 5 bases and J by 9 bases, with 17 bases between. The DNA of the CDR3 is TGTGCCAGTAGTCCCCGGGCGGGCCAGAGGCCCCAGCATTTT. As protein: CASSPRAGQRPQHF.

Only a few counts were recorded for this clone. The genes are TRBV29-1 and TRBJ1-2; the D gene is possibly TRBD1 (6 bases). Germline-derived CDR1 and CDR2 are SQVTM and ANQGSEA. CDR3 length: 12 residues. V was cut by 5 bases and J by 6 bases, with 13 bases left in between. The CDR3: CSVTGRGHGYTF. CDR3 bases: TGCAGCGTTACAGGGAGAGGGCATGGCTACACCTTC.

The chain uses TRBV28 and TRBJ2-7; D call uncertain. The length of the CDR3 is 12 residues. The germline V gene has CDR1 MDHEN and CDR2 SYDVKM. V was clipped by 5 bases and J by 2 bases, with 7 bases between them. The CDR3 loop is CASSIYPYEQYF. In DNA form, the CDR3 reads TGTGCCAGCAGTATTTATCCCTACGAGCAGTACTTC.

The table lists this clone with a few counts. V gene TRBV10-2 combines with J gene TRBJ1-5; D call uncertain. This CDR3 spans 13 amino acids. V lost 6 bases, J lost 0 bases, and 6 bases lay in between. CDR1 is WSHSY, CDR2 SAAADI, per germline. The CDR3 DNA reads TGCGCCAGCAGCCCTGTTAGCAATCAGCCCCAGCATTTT. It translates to CASSPVSNQPQHF.

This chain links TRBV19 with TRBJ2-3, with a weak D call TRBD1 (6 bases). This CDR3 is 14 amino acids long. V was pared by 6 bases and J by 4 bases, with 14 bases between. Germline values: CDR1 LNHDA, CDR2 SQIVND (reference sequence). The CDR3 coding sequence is TGTGCCAGTAGGCCCAGGGGTTTTGCAGATACGCAGTATTTT. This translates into CASRPRGFADTQYF.

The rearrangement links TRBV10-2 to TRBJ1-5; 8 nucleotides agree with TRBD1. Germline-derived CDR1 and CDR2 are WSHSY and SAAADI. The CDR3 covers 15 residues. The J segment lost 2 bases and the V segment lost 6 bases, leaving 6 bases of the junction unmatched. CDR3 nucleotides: TGCGCCAGCAGGGCACAGGGGGACGGCAATCAGCCCCAGCATTTT. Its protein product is CASRAQGDGNQPQHF.

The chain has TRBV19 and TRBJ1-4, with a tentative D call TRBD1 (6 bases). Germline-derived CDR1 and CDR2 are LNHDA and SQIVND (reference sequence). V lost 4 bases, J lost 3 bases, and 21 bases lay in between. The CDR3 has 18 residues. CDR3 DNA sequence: TGTGCCAGTAGTACATCCCCATTGAGGGGGTTGCCTAATGAAAAACTGTTTTTT. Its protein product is CASSTSPLRGLPNEKLFF.

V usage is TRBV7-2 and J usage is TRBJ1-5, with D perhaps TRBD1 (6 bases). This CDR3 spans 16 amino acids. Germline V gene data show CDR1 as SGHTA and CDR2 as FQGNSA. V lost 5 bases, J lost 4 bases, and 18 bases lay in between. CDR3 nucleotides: TGTGCCAGCAGCAAAGAGGGGGGGGCCGGGAATCAGCCCCAGCATTTT. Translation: CASSKEGGAGNQPQHF.

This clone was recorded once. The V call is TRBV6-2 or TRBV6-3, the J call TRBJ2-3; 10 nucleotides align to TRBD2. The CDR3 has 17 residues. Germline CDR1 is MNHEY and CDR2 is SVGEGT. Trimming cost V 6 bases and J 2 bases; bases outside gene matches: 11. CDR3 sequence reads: CASSRTASGRLTDTQYF. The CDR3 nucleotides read TGTGCCAGCAGCCGCACCGCTAGCGGGAGACTCACAGATACGCAGTATTTT.

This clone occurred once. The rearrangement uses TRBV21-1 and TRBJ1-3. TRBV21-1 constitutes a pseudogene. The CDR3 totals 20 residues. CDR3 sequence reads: CASSFRRPKGSGISGNTIYF. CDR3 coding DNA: TGTGCCAGCAGCTTCCGTCGGCCGAAGGGATCGGGAATTTCTGGAAACACCATATATTTT.

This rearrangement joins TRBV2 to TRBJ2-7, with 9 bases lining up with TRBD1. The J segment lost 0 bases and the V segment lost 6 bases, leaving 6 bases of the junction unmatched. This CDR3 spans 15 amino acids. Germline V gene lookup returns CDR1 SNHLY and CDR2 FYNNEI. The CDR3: CASRSWTGASYEQYF. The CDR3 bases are TGTGCCAGCAGGAGCTGGACAGGGGCCTCCTACGAGCAGTACTTC.

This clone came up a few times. CDR3 sequence: CATSRGAGGYGYTF. CDR3 DNA: TGTGCCACCAGCAGAGGCGCAGGGGGCTATGGCTACACCTTC. The rearrangement joins TRBV15 to TRBJ1-2, with 7 bases identical to TRBD1. CDR3 length: 14 amino acids. Germline-derived CDR1 and CDR2 are LNHNV and YYDKDF (reference sequence). V lost 1 base to trimming and J lost 4 bases; unmatched junction nucleotides: 3.

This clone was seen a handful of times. The CDR3 DNA follows: TGTGCCAGCAGCTTGGGATCCGCGCTCGGTACTTCACCCCTCCACTTT. It codes for CASSLGSALGTSPLHF. This chain joins TRBV5-5 and TRBJ1-6; D is uncertain. Trimming shortened V by 0 bases and J by 9 bases, and 16 bases separated the two germline ends. Germline V CDR1 and CDR2: SGHKS, YYEKEE (reference sequence). The CDR3 covers 16 residues.

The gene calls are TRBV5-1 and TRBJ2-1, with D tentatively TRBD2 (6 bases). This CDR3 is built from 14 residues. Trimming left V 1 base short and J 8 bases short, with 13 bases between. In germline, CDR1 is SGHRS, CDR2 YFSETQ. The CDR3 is CASSLRASSDEQFF. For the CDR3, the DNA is TGCGCCAGCAGCTTGCGGGCCTCTAGCGATGAGCAGTTCTTC.